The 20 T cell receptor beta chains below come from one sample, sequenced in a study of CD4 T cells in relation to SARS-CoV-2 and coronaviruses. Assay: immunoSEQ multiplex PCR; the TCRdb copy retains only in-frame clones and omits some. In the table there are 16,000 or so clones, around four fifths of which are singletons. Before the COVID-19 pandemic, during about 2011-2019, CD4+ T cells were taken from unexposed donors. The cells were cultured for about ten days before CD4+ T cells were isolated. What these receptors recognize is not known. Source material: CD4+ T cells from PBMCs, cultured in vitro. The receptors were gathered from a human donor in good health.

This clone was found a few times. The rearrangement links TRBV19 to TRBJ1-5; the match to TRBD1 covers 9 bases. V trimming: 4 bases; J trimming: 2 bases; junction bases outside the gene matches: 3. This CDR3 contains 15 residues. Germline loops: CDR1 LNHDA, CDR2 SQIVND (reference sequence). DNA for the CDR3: TGTGCCAGTAGTAGGGACAGGGCGGGCAATCAGCCCCAGCATTTT. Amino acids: CASSRDRAGNQPQHF.

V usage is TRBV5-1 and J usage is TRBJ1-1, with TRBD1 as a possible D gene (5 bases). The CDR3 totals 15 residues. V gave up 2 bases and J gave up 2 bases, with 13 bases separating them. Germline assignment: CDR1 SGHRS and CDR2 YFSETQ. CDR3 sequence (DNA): TGCGCCAGCAGCTTTGAGGGGTTGATTAACACTGAAGCTTTCTTT. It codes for CASSFEGLINTEAFF.

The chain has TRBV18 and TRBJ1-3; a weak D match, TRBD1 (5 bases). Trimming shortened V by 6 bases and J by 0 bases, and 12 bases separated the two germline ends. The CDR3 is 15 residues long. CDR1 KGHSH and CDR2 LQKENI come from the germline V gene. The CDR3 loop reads CASSGDGLSGNTIYF. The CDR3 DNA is TGTGCCAGCTCCGGGGACGGCCTCTCTGGAAACACCATATATTTT. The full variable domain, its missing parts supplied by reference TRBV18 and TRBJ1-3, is NAGVMQNPRHLVRRRGQEARLRCSPMKGHSHVYWYRQLPEEGLKFMVYLQKENIIDESGMPKERFSAEFPKEGPSILRIQQVVRGDSAAYFCASSGDGLSGNTIYFGEGSWLTVV.

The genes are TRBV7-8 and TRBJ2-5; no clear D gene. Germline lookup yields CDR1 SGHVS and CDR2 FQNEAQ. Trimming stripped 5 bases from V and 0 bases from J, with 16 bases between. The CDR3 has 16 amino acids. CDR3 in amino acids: CASSHNPDGNQETQYF. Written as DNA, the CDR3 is TGTGCCAGCAGCCACAACCCAGATGGGAACCAAGAGACCCAGTACTTC.

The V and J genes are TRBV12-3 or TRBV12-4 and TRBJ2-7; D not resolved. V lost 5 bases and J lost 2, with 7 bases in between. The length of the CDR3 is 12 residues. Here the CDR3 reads CASSRGPYEQYF. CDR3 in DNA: TGTGCCAGCAGTCGAGGCCCCTACGAGCAGTACTTC.

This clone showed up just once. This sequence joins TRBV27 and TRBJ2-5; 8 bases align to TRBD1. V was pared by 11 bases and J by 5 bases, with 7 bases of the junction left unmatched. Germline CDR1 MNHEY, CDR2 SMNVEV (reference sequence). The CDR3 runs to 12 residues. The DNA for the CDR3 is TGTGCCTCCCGGACAGGGAGGGAGACCCAGTACTTC. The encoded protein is CASRTGRETQYF.

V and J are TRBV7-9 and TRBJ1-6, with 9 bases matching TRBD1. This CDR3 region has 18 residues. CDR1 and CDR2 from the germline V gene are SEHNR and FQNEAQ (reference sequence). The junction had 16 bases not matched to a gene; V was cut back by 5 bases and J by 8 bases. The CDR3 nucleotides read TGTGCCAGCAGCATTAGGCTACGGGACAGGGTGTTGGATTCACCCCTCCACTTT. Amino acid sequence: CASSIRLRDRVLDSPLHF.

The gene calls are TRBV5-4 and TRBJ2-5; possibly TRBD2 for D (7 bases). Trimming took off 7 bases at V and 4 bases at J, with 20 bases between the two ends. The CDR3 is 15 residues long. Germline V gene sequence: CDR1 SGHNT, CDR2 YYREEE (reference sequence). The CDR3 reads CASLLRGGGRETQYF. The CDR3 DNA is TGTGCCAGCCTGTTACGAGGGGGAGGGCGAGAGACCCAGTACTTC.

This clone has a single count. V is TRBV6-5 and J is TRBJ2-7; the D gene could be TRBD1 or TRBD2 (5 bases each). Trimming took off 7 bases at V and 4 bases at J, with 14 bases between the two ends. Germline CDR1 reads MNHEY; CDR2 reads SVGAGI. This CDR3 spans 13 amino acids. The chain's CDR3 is CASKRAGSYEQYF. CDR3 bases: TGTGCCAGCAAGAGGGCAGGGTCGTACGAGCAGTACTTC.

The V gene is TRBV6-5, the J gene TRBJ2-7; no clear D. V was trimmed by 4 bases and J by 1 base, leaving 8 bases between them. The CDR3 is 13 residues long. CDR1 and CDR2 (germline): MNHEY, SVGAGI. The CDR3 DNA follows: TGTGCCAGCAGTTCTTTCGGGTCCTACGAGCAGTACTTC. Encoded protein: CASSSFGSYEQYF.

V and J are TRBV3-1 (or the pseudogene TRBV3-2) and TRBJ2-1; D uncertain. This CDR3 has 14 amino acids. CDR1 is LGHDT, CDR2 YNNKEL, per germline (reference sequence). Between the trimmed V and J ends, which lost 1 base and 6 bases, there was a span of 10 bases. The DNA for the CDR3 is TGTGCCAGCAGCCAAGTTCCCAGTTTCAATGAGCAGTTCTTC. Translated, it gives CASSQVPSFNEQFF.

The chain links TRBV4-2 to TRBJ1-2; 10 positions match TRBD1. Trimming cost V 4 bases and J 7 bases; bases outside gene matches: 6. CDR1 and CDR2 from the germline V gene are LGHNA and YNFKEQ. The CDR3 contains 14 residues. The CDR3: CASSPRTGGGGYTF. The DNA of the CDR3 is TGTGCCAGCAGCCCCCGGACAGGGGGGGGTGGCTACACCTTC.

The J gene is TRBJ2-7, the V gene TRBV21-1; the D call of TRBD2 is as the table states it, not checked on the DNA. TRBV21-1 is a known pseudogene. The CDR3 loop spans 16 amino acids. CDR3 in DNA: TGTGCCAGCAGCCCCCGCGGTGTAGCCGCTTCCTACGAGCAGTACTTC. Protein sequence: CASSPRGVAASYEQYF.

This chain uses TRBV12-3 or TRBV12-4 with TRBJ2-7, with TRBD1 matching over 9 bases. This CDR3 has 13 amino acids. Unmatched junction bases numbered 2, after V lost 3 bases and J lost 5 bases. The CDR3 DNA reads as TGTGCCAGCAGTTTCGACAGGGGGGACGAGCAGTACTTC. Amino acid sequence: CASSFDRGDEQYF.

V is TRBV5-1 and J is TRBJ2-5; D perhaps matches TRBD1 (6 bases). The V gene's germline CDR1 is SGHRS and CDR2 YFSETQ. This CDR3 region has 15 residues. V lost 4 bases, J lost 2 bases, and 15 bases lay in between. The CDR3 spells CASSPNHRDQETQYF. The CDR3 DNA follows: TGCGCCAGCAGCCCCAATCACAGGGATCAAGAGACCCAGTACTTC. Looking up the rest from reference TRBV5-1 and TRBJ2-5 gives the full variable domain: KAGVTQTPRYLIKTRGQQVTLSCSPISGHRSVSWYQQTPGQGLQFLFEYFSETQRNKGNFPGRFSGRQFSNSRSEMNVSTLELGDSALYLCASSPNHRDQETQYFGPGTRLLVL.

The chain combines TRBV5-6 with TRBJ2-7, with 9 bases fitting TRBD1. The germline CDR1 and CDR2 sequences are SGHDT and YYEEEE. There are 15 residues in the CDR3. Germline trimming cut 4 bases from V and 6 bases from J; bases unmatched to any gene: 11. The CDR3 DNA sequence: TGTGCCAGCAGCCCGGCCGGGACAGGGATCGGCGAGCAGTACTTC. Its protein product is CASSPAGTGIGEQYF.

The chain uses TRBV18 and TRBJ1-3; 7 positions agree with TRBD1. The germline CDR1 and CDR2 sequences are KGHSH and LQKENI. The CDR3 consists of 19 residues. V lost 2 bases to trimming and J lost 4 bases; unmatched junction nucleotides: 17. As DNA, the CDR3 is TGTGCCAGCTCACCAACTTCTTCCGGACAGGTATCGTCCGGAAACACCATATATTTT. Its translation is CASSPTSSGQVSSGNTIYF. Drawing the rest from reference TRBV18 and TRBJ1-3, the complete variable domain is NAGVMQNPRHLVRRRGQEARLRCSPMKGHSHVYWYRQLPEEGLKFMVYLQKENIIDESGMPKERFSAEFPKEGPSILRIQQVVRGDSAAYFCASSPTSSGQVSSGNTIYFGEGSWLTVV.

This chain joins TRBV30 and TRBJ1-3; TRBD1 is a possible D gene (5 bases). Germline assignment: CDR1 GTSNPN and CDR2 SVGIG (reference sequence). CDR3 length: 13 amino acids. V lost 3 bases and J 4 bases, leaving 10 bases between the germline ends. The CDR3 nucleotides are TGTGCCTGGAGCAGGGTAGCAGGAAACACCATATATTTT. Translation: CAWSRVAGNTIYF. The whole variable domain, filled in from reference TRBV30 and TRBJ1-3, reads SQTIHQWPATLVQPVGSPLSLECTVEGTSNPNLYWYRQAAGRGLQLLFYSVGIGQISSEVPQNLSASRPQDRQFILSSKKLLLSDSGFYLCAWSRVAGNTIYFGEGSWLTVV.

The CDR3 sequence: CASSVAGRYGYTF. In DNA form, the CDR3 reads TGTGCCAGCAGCGTAGCCGGTCGCTATGGCTACACCTTC. The rearrangement uses TRBV9 and TRBJ1-2; the D is unclear. V gave up 0 bases and J gave up 4 bases, with 7 bases separating them. In germline, CDR1 is SGDLS, CDR2 YYNGEE. The CDR3 covers 13 residues.

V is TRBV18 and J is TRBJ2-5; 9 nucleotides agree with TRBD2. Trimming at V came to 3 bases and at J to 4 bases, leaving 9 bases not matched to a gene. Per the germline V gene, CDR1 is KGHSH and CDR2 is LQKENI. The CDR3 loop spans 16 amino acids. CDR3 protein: CASSPFSGRGAETQYF. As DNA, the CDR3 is TGTGCCAGCTCACCTTTTAGCGGGAGAGGGGCAGAGACCCAGTACTTC.